This is a list of T cell receptor beta chains from one sample in a study of T cells in Graves' hyperthyroidism and ophthalmopathy. Each CDR3 protein is one row after TCRdb ran MiXCR on the multiplex PCR reads. The sample lists approximately 370,000 distinct CDR3 sequences; 17% were seen once. The sequenced sample consisted of blood. Every receptor here comes from a woman in her thirties with Graves' hyperthyroidism that later progressed to Graves' ophthalmopathy. The CDR3 runs from the conserved cysteine through the conserved F or W. A D gene is named only where the DNA matches it firmly. Clone size is stated in some rows and not others, as once, few, many or a class when expanded.

D | J | size | V | DNA | CDR3
NA | TRBJ1-5 | many | TRBV27 | TGTGCCAGCAGTTTATCGGGGGCTAATCAGCCCCAGCATTTT | CASSLSGANQPQHF
TRBD1 | TRBJ2-7 | NA | TRBV28 | TGTGCCAGCAGTTTACAGGGGGTTAAGTACGAGCAGTACTTC | CASSLQGVKYEQYF
NA | TRBJ1-1 | NA | TRBV3-1 | TGTGCCAGCAGCCAGACTTGGGGGGCTGAAGCTTTCTTT | CASSQTWGAEAFF
TRBD2 | TRBJ2-7 | many | TRBV27 | TGTGCCAGCAGTTTCGGACTAGCGGGAACCTACGAGCAGTACTTC | CASSFGLAGTYEQYF
TRBD1 | TRBJ2-1 | many | TRBV15 | TGTGCCACCAGTATCGGGACAGGGCCCTACAATGAGCAGTTCTTC | CATSIGTGPYNEQFF
TRBD1 | TRBJ2-7 | many | TRBV29-1 | TGCAGCGGAGCCGGACAGGGCGGCGAGCAGTACTTC | CSGAGQGGEQYF
NA | TRBJ1-5 | many | TRBV19 | TGTGCCAGTAGGAGACCGGGGAATCAGCCCCAGCATTTT | CASRRPGNQPQHF
NA | TRBJ1-1 | few | TRBV6-1 | TGTGCCAGCATCCAGGGATATGGGAACACTGAAGCTTTCTTT | CASIQGYGNTEAFF
NA | TRBJ2-7 | many | TRBV3-1 | TGTGCCAGCAGCCAAGTCGACGCGGGGACAGACGAGCAGTACTTC | CASSQVDAGTDEQYF
TRBD1 | TRBJ1-1 | few | TRBV19 | TGTGCCAGTAGATACAGGGGTCCCACTGAAGCTTTCTTT | CASRYRGPTEAFF
NA | TRBJ1-1 | many | TRBV28 | TGTGCCAGCAGTCCGTTTTACAGGAAGAACACTGAAGCTTTCTTT | CASSPFYRKNTEAFF
TRBD2 | TRBJ2-1 | many | TRBV11-3 | TGTGCCAGCAGCCTTTCCGGGAGGTTTTACAATGAGCAGTTCTTC | CASSLSGRFYNEQFF
NA | TRBJ1-5 | NA | TRBV27 | TGTGCCAGCAGTTTACAGGGGCGCAATCAGCCCCAGCATTTT | CASSLQGRNQPQHF
NA | TRBJ1-1 | NA | TRBV19 | TGTGCCAGTAGTCCCCGACAGGCCCTTCGGCCTGAAGCTTTCTTT | CASSPRQALRPEAFF
NA | TRBJ2-1 | many | TRBV18 | TGTGCCAGCTCACCACTGCAGGAGGGGAATGAGCAGTTCTTC | CASSPLQEGNEQFF
NA | TRBJ2-1 | few | TRBV6-1 | TGTGCCAGCAGCCGCGGGTGGCGCTTCTACAATGAGCAGTTCTTC | CASSRGWRFYNEQFF
NA | TRBJ1-2 | many | TRBV2 | TGTGCCAGCAGTGATGCGCCAGATGTTATCAGCTATGGCTACACCTTC | CASSDAPDVISYGYTF
TRBD2 | TRBJ2-5 | NA | TRBV20-1 | TGCAGTGCTCCTAACCAAGCGGGGGGCGGGGAGACCCAGTACTTC | CSAPNQAGGGETQYF
TRBD2 | TRBJ2-4 | many | TRBV2 | TGTGCCAGCTGGGGGCTAGCGGGGGGGCAAAACATTCAGTACTTC | CASWGLAGGQNIQYF
TRBD1 | TRBJ2-2 | NA | TRBV10-3 | TGTGCCATCAGTATGGGACAGACGAACACCGGGGAGCTGTTTTTT | CAISMGQTNTGELFF
NA | TRBJ2-1 | many | TRBV27 | TGTGCCAGCAGTTCGACCATAGCGGATGAGCAGTTCTTC | CASSSTIADEQFF
NA | TRBJ1-5 | NA | TRBV7-2 | TGTACCAGCAGCGCCGAGGGGGGAAACAATCAGCCCCAGCATTTT | CTSSAEGGNNQPQHF
TRBD1 | TRBJ1-5 | many | TRBV29-1 | TGCAGCGCTTACAGGGGTAGGAATCAGCCCCAGCATTTT | CSAYRGRNQPQHF
NA | TRBJ2-7 | many | TRBV7-2 | TGTGCCAGCAGCTGGTACCGGGACCACAACTACGAGCAGTACTTC | CASSWYRDHNYEQYF
NA | TRBJ1-2 | many | TRBV4-1 | TGCGCCAGCAGCCAAGCAGGGGACAACTATGGCTACACCTTC | CASSQAGDNYGYTF
NA | TRBJ2-1 | many | TRBV28 | TGTGCCAGCAGTTCCGCCCCCGGGACGGAGTACAATGAGCAGTTCTTC | CASSSAPGTEYNEQFF
NA | TRBJ2-1 | many | TRBV28 | TGTGCCAGCAGCTCCATGGGTGGGCTGGTTGGTGAGCAGTTCTTC | CASSSMGGLVGEQFF
TRBD1 | TRBJ2-7 | many | TRBV5-6 | TGTGCCAGCAGCGAATTGGGACAGGGTAAGCCCTACGAGCAGTACTTC | CASSELGQGKPYEQYF
TRBD1 | TRBJ1-2 | many | TRBV10-3 | TGTGCCATCAGTGGGCGGACAGGGGGCTGGTTGAACTATGGCTACACCTTC | CAISGRTGGWLNYGYTF
NA | TRBJ1-4 | few | TRBV5-5 | TGTGCCAGCCACCAGGGGAGTAATGAAAAACTGTTTTTT | CASHQGSNEKLFF
TRBD2 | TRBJ2-4 | many | TRBV3-1 | TGTGCCAGCAGCCAAGGCTTCTGGCGGGTCGGGGGGAAAAACATTCAGTACTTC | CASSQGFWRVGGKNIQYF
NA | TRBJ2-4 | NA | TRBV24-1 | TGTGCCACCAGTGATTTCACGAGGGACGGCAAAAACATTCAGTACTTC | CATSDFTRDGKNIQYF
TRBD1 | TRBJ1-6 | many | TRBV19 | TGTGCCAGTAGCGACAGGGTAATTTCGAATTCACCCCTCCACTTT | CASSDRVISNSPLHF
NA | TRBJ1-5 | many | TRBV12-3/TRBV12-4 | TGTGCCAGCAGTTTAGCGCAGGGCTTCGGCAATCAGCCCCAGCATTTT | CASSLAQGFGNQPQHF
NA | TRBJ2-1 | NA | TRBV24-1 | TGTGTCACCAGTGATTTGCCGGATCCAGAGCAGTTCTTC | CVTSDLPDPEQFF
NA | TRBJ2-7 | many | TRBV28 | TGTGCCAGCAGCCTCTTGAGGGAAGTAACGTGGGAGCAGTACTTC | CASSLLREVTWEQYF
TRBD1 | TRBJ2-5 | many | TRBV20-1 | TGCAGTGCCCCACGAGACAGGGGCTGGGAGACCCAGTACTTC | CSAPRDRGWETQYF
TRBD1 | TRBJ2-7 | many | TRBV6-2/TRBV6-3 | TGTGCCAGCAGTTATAGGACAGGGGTTGGTCGCGAGCAGTACTTC | CASSYRTGVGREQYF
NA | TRBJ1-2 | many | TRBV6-5 | TGTGCCAGCAGTTACTCCCAGGGATTCATTACCTTC | CASSYSQGFITF
TRBD1 | TRBJ1-6 | NA | TRBV5-6 | TGTGCCAGCAGCAAAAGGACAGGGGGGGTTTTATCACCCCTCCACTTT | CASSKRTGGVLSPLHF
NA | TRBJ1-3 | few | TRBV30 | TGTGCCTGGAGGGCTGGGGACAACCTCGGACCCATATATTTT | CAWRAGDNLGPIYF
TRBD1 | TRBJ1-5 | many | TRBV25-1 | TGTGCCAGCAGGCGGAAGGGACAGAACAGCAATCAGCCCCAGCATTTT | CASRRKGQNSNQPQHF
NA | TRBJ2-2 | many | TRBV11-2 | TGTGCCAGCAGCTTAGATGTTATCAGTTTCGGCCCCACCGGGGAGCTGTTTTTT | CASSLDVISFGPTGELFF
NA | TRBJ1-2 | NA | TRBV30 | TGTGCCTGGAGTGGGGGCGGGATCTATGGCTACACCTTC | CAWSGGGIYGYTF
NA | TRBJ1-5 | NA | TRBV5-6 | TGTGCCAGCAGCTTGGGGCCGCAAACCAATCAGCCCCAGCATTTT | CASSLGPQTNQPQHF
NA | TRBJ2-5 | many | TRBV2 | TGTGCCAGCAGTTCCAGGGGAGAGACCCAGTACTTC | CASSSRGETQYF
TRBD2 | TRBJ2-1 | many | TRBV28 | TGTGCCAGCAGTTCCCTTATAGCGGGGGGTTACAATGAGCAGTTCTTC | CASSSLIAGGYNEQFF
TRBD1 | TRBJ2-7 | NA | TRBV7-2 | TGTGCCAGCAGCTTCTACAGGGGATCTGCCTACGAGCAGTACTTC | CASSFYRGSAYEQYF
NA | TRBJ2-1 | many | TRBV11-2 | TGTGCCAGCAGCTTAGGCCAACAAAGCTACAATGAGCAGTTCTTC | CASSLGQQSYNEQFF
NA | TRBJ2-7 | many | TRBV2 | TGTGCCAGCAGTCGGACAGGGACTATCTACGAGCAGTACTTC | CASSRTGTIYEQYF
NA | TRBJ2-2 | NA | TRBV4-1 | TGCGCCAACACCGGGGAGCTGTTTTTT | CANTGELFF